This T cell receptor beta chain was sequenced in a study of blood T cells in healthy people across ages. Points from the study as a whole: One million T cells yielded diversity estimates that were considered underestimates. Without sorted subsets, naive and antigen-experienced compartments could not be conclusively compared. No one knew whether donors had CMV, which possibly confounded expanded clonotype changes.

CDR1 is SGHRS and CDR2 is YFSETQ in the germline V gene. The CDR3 extends over 14 amino acids. Trimming removed 4 bases from V and 6 bases from J; junction bases left unmatched: 9. A second PCR, run for about 6 to 11 cycles, used a sample-barcoded 5' primer plus a J-beta primer mix. Each sample yielded at least 3 million CDR3-containing paired-end reads. One entry per CDR3 protein, called by TCRdb with MiXCR from the 5' RACE reads. The top ten hold around 41% of the sample, which has about 750,000 distinct CDR3 sequences, around half seen once. In regard to this clonotype: Its antigen is unidentified.

This receptor was obtained from an elderly man in good health. The chain joins TRBV5-1 to TRBJ1-2, with TRBD1 identical over 7 bases. The specimen sequenced was blood. CDR3 residues: CASSVDDRDDGYTF. Written as DNA, the CDR3 is TGCGCCAGCAGCGTGGACGACAGGGACGATGGCTACACCTTC. The entire variable domain, with the rest obtained from reference TRBV5-1 and TRBJ1-2, is as follows: KAGVTQTPRYLIKTRGQQVTLSCSPISGHRSVSWYQQTPGQGLQFLFEYFSETQRNKGNFPGRFSGRQFSNSRSEMNVSTLELGDSALYLCASSVDDRDDGYTFGSGTRLTVV.